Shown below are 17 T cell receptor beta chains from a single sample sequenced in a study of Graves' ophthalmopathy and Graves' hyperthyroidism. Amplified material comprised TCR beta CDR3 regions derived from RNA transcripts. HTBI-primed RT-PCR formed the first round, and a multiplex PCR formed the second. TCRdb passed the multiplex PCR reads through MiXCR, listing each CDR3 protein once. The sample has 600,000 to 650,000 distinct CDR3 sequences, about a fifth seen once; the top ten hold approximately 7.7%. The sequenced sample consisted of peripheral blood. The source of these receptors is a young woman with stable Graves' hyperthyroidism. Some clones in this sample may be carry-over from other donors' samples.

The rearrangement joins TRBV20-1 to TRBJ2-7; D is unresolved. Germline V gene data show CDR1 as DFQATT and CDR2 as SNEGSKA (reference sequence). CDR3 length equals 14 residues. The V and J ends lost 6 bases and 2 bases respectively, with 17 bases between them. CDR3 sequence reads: CSATSGPRTYEQYF. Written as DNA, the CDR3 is TGCAGTGCGACAAGTGGACCCCGAACCTACGAGCAGTACTTC.

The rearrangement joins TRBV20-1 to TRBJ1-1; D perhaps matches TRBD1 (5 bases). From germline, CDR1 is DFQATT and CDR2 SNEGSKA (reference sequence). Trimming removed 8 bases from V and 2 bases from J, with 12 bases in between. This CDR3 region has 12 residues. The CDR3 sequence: CSTRGVNTEAFF. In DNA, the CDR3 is TGCAGTACCCGGGGGGTTAACACTGAAGCTTTCTTT.

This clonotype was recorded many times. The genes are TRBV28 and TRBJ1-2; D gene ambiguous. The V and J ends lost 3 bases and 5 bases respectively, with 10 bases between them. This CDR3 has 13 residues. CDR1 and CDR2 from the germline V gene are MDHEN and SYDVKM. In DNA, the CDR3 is TGTGCCAGCAGTTTGCCCGGTGCTTATGGCTACACCTTC. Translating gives CASSLPGAYGYTF.

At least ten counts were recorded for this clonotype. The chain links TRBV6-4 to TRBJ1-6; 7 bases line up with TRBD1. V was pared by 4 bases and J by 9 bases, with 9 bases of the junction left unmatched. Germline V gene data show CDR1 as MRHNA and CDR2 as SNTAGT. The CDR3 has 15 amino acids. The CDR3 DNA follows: TGTGCCAGCAGTGCCACCGACAGGGTCGGTTCACCCCTCCACTTT. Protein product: CASSATDRVGSPLHF.

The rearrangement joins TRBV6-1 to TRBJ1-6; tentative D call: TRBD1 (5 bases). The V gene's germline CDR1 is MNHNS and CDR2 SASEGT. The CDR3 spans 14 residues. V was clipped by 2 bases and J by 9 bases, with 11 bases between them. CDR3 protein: CASSEPGGGSPLHF. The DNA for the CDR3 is TGTGCCAGCAGTGAACCGGGGGGAGGTTCACCCCTCCACTTT.

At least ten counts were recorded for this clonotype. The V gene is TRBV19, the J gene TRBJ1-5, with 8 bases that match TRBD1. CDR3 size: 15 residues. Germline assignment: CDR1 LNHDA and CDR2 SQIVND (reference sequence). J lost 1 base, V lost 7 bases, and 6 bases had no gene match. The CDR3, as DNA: TGTGCCAGTAACTGGGCAGGGGGCAGCAATCAGCCCCAGCATTTT. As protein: CASNWAGGSNQPQHF.

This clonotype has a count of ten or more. CDR3 DNA: TGTGCCTGGAGTCCTCGGACAGACCTCCACTTT. This translates into CAWSPRTDLHF. The V call is TRBV30, the J call TRBJ1-6, with D tentatively TRBD1 (6 bases). Trimming shortened V by 2 bases and J by 15 bases, and 11 bases separated the two germline ends. The germline V gene has CDR1 GTSNPN and CDR2 SVGIG (reference sequence). The CDR3 consists of 11 residues. The full variable domain, with the rest looked up from reference TRBV30 and TRBJ1-6, is SQTIHQWPATLVQPVGSPLSLECTVEGTSNPNLYWYRQAAGRGLQLLFYSVGIGQISSEVPQNLSASRPQDRQFILSSKKLLLSDSGFYLCAWSPRTDLHFGNGTRLTVT.

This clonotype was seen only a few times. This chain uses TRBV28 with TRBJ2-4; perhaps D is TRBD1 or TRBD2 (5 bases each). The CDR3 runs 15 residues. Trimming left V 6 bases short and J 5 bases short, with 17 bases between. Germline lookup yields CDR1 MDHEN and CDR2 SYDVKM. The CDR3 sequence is CASRGPPTAENIQYF. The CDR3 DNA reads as TGTGCCAGCAGGGGACCCCCAACTGCCGAAAACATTCAGTACTTC.

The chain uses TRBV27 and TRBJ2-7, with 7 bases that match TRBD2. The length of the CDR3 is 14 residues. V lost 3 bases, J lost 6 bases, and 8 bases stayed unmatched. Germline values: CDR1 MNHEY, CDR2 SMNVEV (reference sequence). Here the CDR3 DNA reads TGTGCCAGCAGTTTCGTGGGAGGGCCTCCCGAGCAGTACTTC. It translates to CASSFVGGPPEQYF.

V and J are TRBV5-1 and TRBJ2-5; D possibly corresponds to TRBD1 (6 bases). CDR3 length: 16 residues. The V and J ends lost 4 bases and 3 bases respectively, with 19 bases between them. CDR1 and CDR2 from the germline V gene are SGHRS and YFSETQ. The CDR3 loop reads CASSTQQGILKETQYF. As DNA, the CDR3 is TGCGCCAGCAGCACCCAGCAGGGGATCTTAAAAGAGACCCAGTACTTC.

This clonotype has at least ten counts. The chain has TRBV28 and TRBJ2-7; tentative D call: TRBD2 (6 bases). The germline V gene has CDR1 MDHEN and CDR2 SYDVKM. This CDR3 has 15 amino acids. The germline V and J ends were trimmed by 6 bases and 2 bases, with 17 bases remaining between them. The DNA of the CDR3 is TGTGCCAGCAGCACCCCCGGGACTCTTACCTACGAGCAGTACTTC. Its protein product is CASSTPGTLTYEQYF.

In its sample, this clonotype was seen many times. The CDR3 loop is CASSKGQYSNQPQHF. As DNA, the CDR3 is TGTGCCAGCAGCAAGGGACAGTATAGCAATCAGCCCCAGCATTTT. The rearrangement links TRBV6-1 to TRBJ1-5; 7 nucleotides line up with TRBD1. The CDR3 runs 15 residues. Germline trimming cut 6 bases from V and 0 bases from J; bases unmatched to any gene: 5. Germline loops: CDR1 MNHNS, CDR2 SASEGT.

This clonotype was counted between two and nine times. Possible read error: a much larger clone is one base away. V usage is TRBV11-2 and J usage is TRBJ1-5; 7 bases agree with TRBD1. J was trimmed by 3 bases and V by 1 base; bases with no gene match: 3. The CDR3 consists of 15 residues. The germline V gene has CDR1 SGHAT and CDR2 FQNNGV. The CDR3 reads CASSLGGQINQPQHF. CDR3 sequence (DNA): TGTGCCAGCAGCTTAGGGGGACAGATCAATCAGCCCCAGCATTTT.

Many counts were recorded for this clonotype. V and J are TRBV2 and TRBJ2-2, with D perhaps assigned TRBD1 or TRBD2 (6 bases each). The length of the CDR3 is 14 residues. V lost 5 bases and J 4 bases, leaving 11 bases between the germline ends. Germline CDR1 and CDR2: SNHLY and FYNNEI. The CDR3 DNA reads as TGTGCCAGCAGTTGGAGGGGGGCCACCGGGGAGCTGTTTTTT. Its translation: CASSWRGATGELFF.

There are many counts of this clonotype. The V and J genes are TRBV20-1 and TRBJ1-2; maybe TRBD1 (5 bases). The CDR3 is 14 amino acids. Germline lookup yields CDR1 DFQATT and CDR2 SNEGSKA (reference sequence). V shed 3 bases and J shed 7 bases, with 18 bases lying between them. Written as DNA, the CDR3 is TGCAGTGCTAGTTGGGTCGTAGGGGATTTTGGCTACACCTTC. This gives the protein CSASWVVGDFGYTF.

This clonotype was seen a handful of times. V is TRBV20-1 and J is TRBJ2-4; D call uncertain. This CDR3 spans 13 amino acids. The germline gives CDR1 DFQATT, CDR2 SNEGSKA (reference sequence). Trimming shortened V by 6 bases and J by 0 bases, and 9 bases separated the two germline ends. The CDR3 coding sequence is TGCAGTGCGCAGACATTAGCCAAAAACATTCAGTACTTC. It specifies CSAQTLAKNIQYF.

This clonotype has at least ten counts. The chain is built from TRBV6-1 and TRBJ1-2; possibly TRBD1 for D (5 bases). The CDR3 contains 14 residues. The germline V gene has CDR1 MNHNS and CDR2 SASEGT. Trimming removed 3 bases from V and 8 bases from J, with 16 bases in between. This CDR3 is CASSDGTEFYGYTF. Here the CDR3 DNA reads TGTGCCAGCAGTGATGGGACGGAATTCTACGGCTACACCTTC.